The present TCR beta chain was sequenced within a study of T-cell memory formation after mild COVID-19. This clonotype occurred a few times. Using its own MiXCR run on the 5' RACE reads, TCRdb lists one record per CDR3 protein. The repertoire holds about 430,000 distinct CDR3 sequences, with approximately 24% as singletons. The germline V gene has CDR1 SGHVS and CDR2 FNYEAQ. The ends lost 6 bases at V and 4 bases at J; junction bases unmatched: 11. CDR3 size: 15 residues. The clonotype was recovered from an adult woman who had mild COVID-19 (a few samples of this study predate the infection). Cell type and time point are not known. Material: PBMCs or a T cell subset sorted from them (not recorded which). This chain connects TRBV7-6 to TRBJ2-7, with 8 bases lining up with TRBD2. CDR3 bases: TGTGCCAGCAGTCCGGGCCCGGTAGCGGGGTACGAGCAGTACTTC. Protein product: CASSPGPVAGYEQYF.